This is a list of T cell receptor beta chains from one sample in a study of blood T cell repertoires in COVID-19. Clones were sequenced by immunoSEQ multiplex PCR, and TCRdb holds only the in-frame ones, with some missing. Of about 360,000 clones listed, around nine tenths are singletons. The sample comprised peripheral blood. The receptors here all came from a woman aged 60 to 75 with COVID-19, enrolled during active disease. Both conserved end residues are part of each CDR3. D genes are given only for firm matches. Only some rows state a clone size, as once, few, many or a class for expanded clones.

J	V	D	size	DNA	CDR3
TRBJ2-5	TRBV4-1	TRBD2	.	TGCGCCAGCAGTCCATTCGGGACTAGCGGGGGGTACCAAGAGACCCAGTACTTC	CASSPFGTSGGYQETQYF
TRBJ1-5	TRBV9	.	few	TGTGCCAGCAGCGGAGGCGGCCAGCCCCAGCATTTT	CASSGGGQPQHF
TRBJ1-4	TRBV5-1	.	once	TGCGCCAGCAGCATACAGGGTTTCAATGAAAAACTGTTTTTT	CASSIQGFNEKLFF
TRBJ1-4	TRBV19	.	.	TGTGCCAGTAGTATAGCGGGGGGCCGGAGTGAAAAACTGTTTTTT	CASSIAGGRSEKLFF
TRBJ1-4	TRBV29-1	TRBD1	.	TGCAGCGGTAACAGGGGACTAGGGGAAAAACTGTTTTTT	CSGNRGLGEKLFF
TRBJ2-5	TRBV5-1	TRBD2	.	TGCGCCAGCAGCTTATTCAGCGGGGGTGAAGAGACCCAGTACTTC	CASSLFSGGEETQYF
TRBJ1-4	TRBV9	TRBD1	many	TGTGCCAGCAGCACAGGAGGAGTAGGGGGCGACGAAAAACTGTTTTTT	CASSTGGVGGDEKLFF
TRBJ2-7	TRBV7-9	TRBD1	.	TGTGCCAGCAGCCCAGGCTGGGACAGGGGGCAGGAGCAGTACTTC	CASSPGWDRGQEQYF
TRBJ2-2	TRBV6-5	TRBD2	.	TGTGCCAGCAGTTCGACTAGCGGGGGACACGGGGAGCTGTTTTTT	CASSSTSGGHGELFF
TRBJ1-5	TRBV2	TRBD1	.	TGTGCCAGCAGTGGACAGGGGGCCAGTCAGCCCCAGCATTTT	CASSGQGASQPQHF
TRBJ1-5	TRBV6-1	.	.	TGTGCCAGCAGTGAACGGGGAGGGTTCAGGCAGCCCCAGCATTTT	CASSERGGFRQPQHF
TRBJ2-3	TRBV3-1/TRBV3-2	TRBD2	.	TGTGCCAGCAGCCAAGAGCGGGGGGGCCTCGATACGCAGTATTTT	CASSQERGGLDTQYF
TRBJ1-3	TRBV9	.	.	TGTGCCAGCAGCGTACCAGGGGAAGGAAACACCATATATTTT	CASSVPGEGNTIYF
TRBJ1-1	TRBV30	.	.	TGTGCCTGCCCGGTCCGGGCGGGTACTGAAGCTTTCTTT	CACPVRAGTEAFF
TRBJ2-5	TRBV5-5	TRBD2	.	TGTGCCAGCAGCCGGACTAGCGGGGGGGAGACCCAGTACTTC	CASSRTSGGETQYF
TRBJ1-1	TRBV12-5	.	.	TGTGCTAGTGGTTTGGCCAGGGAGGCCACTGAAGCTTTCTTT	CASGLAREATEAFF
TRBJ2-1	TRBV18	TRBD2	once	TGTGCCTCTGACCTTGGCGGGAGCTCCTACAATGAGCAGTTCTTC	CASDLGGSSYNEQFF
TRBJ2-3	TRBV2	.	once	TGTGCCAGCAGTGAAATGGTCCAGACATTAGATACGCAGTATTTT	CASSEMVQTLDTQYF
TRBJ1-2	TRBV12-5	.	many	TGTGCTAGTGGTCAAACAGTGGGGCGCGGTGGCTACACCTTC	CASGQTVGRGGYTF
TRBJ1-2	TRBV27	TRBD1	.	TGTGCCAGCAGTTCCATTCGACAGGGGGCGCCCTCCGGCCATGGCTACACCTTC	CASSSIRQGAPSGHGYTF
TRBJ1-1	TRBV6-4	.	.	TGTGCCAGCAAAATATCGACAGAGAACACTGAAGCTTTCTTT	CASKISTENTEAFF
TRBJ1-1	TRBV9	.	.	TGTGCCAGCAGCGTACCGGGGGTTGAAGGGGAAGCTTTCTTT	CASSVPGVEGEAFF
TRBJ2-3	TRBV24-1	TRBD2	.	TGTGCCACCAGTGATTTCCAGCGGGGGGGCCTTGATACGCAGTATTTT	CATSDFQRGGLDTQYF
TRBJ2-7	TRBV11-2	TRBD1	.	TGTGCCAGCAGCTCACCGGGACAGGGGAAATACGAGCAGTACTTC	CASSSPGQGKYEQYF
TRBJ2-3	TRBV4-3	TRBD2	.	TGCGCCAGCAGCCAGACCCGGGGGGGTACTACAGATACGCAGTATTTT	CASSQTRGGTTDTQYF
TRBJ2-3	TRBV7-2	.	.	TGTGCCAGCAGCTCATACCAGACTTATACGCAGTATTTT	CASSSYQTYTQYF